Following are 10 T cell receptor beta chains from one sample sequenced in a study of blood T cell repertoires in COVID-19. Data came from immunoSEQ multiplex PCR; TCRdb stores just in-frame clones and leaves some out. The repertoire holds 160,000 or so clones, with 80% to 90% as singletons. Material: peripheral blood. These receptors all stem from a woman aged 45-60 years with acute or convalescent COVID-19.

The chain couples TRBV11-2 to TRBJ2-7; 9 bases match TRBD2. Germline lookup yields CDR1 SGHAT and CDR2 FQNNGV. V shed 1 base and J 4 bases; nucleotides not matched to a gene: 5. The CDR3 has 15 amino acids. CDR3 bases: TGTGCCAGCAGCTTAGGGCTAGCGGGATGGTACGAGCAGTACTTC. Translated: CASSLGLAGWYEQYF.

The chain links TRBV11-3 to TRBJ1-3; tentatively, D is TRBD1 (5 bases). V lost 4 bases and J 7 bases, leaving 11 bases between the germline ends. This CDR3 has 13 residues. The germline V gene encodes CDR1 SGHNT and CDR2 YENEEA. The DNA for the CDR3 is TGTGCCAGCAGCTCAACGACAGACAACACCATATATTTT. As protein: CASSSTTDNTIYF.

This clone was seen a single time. V and J are TRBV14 and TRBJ1-1; 8 bases align to TRBD1. The CDR3 is 14 residues long. The trim removed 4 bases at V and 4 bases at J, leaving 5 bases unmatched. CDR1 and CDR2 (germline): SGHDN, FVKESK. This CDR3 reads CASSLTGAPTEAFF. In nucleotides, the CDR3 is TGTGCCAGCAGCCTGACAGGGGCGCCCACTGAAGCTTTCTTT.

The chain joins TRBV5-1 to TRBJ1-4, with 8 bases that match TRBD1. The ends lost 1 base at V and 8 bases at J; junction bases unmatched: 7. The CDR3 length is 15 residues. Germline V gene lookup returns CDR1 SGHRS and CDR2 YFSETQ. DNA of the CDR3: TGCGCCAGCAGCTTGACTGGACAGGGCGGGGAAAAACTGTTTTTT. It is translated as CASSLTGQGGEKLFF.

The chain joins TRBV2 to TRBJ2-3; 9 nucleotides agree with TRBD2. The CDR3 is 16 amino acids. Germline V gives CDR1 SNHLY, CDR2 FYNNEI. The V gene end was trimmed by 5 bases and the J gene end by 4 bases; junction bases not matched to a gene: 10. Here the CDR3 reads CASSPSAGGPADTQYF. In DNA form, the CDR3 reads TGTGCCAGCAGTCCCTCGGCGGGGGGGCCCGCAGATACGCAGTATTTT.

The chain uses TRBV6-4 and TRBJ1-2; 7 bases map to TRBD1. Germline lookup yields CDR1 MRHNA and CDR2 SNTAGT. This CDR3 is built from 15 residues. Trimming removed 10 bases from V and 4 bases from J; junction bases left unmatched: 15. The CDR3 loop is CANIYYHRGSYGYTF. DNA of the CDR3: TGTGCCAACATCTACTATCACAGGGGTTCCTATGGCTACACCTTC.

The V and J genes are TRBV30 and TRBJ1-3; 7 bases line up with TRBD1. CDR3 length equals 13 residues. Trimming removed 6 bases from V and 0 bases from J; junction bases left unmatched: 2. Germline V gene lookup returns CDR1 GTSNPN and CDR2 SVGIG (reference sequence). CDR3: CACDRDSGNTIYF. The CDR3 coding sequence is TGTGCCTGCGACAGGGACTCTGGAAACACCATATATTTT.

A few counts support this clone. V gene TRBV7-2 combines with J gene TRBJ2-7, with D possibly TRBD1 on 5 matching bases. Germline V lookup: CDR1 SGHTA, CDR2 FQGNSA. The CDR3 loop spans 16 amino acids. V was shortened by 0 bases and J by 0 bases, with 12 bases between the two germline ends. This chain's CDR3 is CASSLAGDLVSYEQYF. CDR3 DNA sequence: TGTGCCAGCAGCTTAGCAGGGGATCTGGTCTCCTACGAGCAGTACTTC.

This clone was observed a few times. J is TRBJ1-2 and V is TRBV6-5; D is uncertain. Trimming removed 0 bases at V and 8 bases at J, with 10 bases between. This CDR3 spans 13 amino acids. CDR1 and CDR2 from the germline V gene are MNHEY and SVGAGI. The DNA of the CDR3 is TGTGCCAGCAGTTACTCCGGGATTCGGGGCTACACCTTC. This sequence encodes CASSYSGIRGYTF.

This chain uses TRBV6-1 with TRBJ1-2; a weak D match, TRBD1 (5 bases). V lost 2 bases, J lost 9 bases, and 19 bases lay in between. The germline gives CDR1 MNHNS, CDR2 SASEGT. CDR3 length equals 15 residues. The CDR3 DNA reads TGTGCCAGCAGTGAAAGGGGCAAGGAGCCTCGGCGCTACACCTTC. This encodes CASSERGKEPRRYTF.